Presented here are 30 T cell receptor beta chains from one specimen sequenced in a study of blood T cells in healthy people across ages (dated by TCRdb to the mid-2010s). Receptor libraries were prepared by 5' RACE. The run used an Illumina HiSeq 2500. The second PCR ran for about 7 to 11 cycles and used a J-beta primer mix along with a sample-barcoded 5' primer. TCRdb handled the public reads itself, with Q25 trimming in fastp and clone calling in MiXCR, and kept productive beta chains. Each CDR3 protein gets just one entry, which takes the most common genes and DNA from the rows behind it. This sample gives some 1.4 million distinct CDR3 sequences in total; 42% of them show up just once. Clones ranked in the top ten supply 7% to 9% of the sample. Source material: blood. The receptors originated from a woman in her late teens or twenties in good health.

This clonotype showed up just a few times. The DNA of the CDR3 is TGTGCCAGCAGTAAAGGGGGAGGTGCCTACAATGAGCAGTTCTTC. This sequence encodes CASSKGGGAYNEQFF. The chain carries TRBV28 and TRBJ2-1; D tentatively fits TRBD1 or TRBD2 (6 bases each). V was pared by 5 bases and J by 2 bases, with 13 bases between. CDR3 length: 15 amino acids. The germline CDR1 and CDR2 sequences are MDHEN and SYDVKM.

CDR3 residues: CAISGTETNYGYTF. DNA of the CDR3: TGTGCCATCAGTGGGACGGAGACTAACTATGGCTACACCTTC. This chain links TRBV10-3 with TRBJ1-2; no clear D gene. Per germline, CDR1 ENHRY and CDR2 SYGVKD. The CDR3 runs to 14 residues. V was cut by 4 bases and J by 0 bases, with 9 bases left in between.

This clonotype was observed a handful of times. The gene calls are TRBV29-1 and TRBJ2-1; D may be TRBD1 (6 bases). This CDR3 has 14 amino acids. Germline V gene data show CDR1 as SQVTM and CDR2 as ANQGSEA. The V gene lost 7 bases and the J gene lost 7 bases, with 20 bases spanning the gap. The CDR3: CSAPSWGPRNEQFF. The CDR3, as DNA: TGCAGCGCCCCTTCGTGGGGGCCGAGGAATGAGCAGTTCTTC.

The chain carries TRBV29-1 and TRBJ2-4; a possible D gene is TRBD2 (5 bases). With the DNA end fitting TRBJ2-7 better, the J assignment may be wrong. The length of the CDR3 is 13 residues. Per the germline V gene, CDR1 is SQVTM and CDR2 is ANQGSEA. The CDR3 sequence is CSVEEVPRDEQYF. The CDR3 nucleotides are TGCAGCGTTGAAGAGGTACCGCGGGACGAGCAGTACTTC.

This clonotype has just a few counts. This chain joins TRBV4-1 and TRBJ1-1; D not resolved. In germline, CDR1 is MGHRA, CDR2 YSYEKL. The V gene lost 0 bases and the J gene lost 0 bases, with 11 bases spanning the gap. The CDR3 sequence is 16 residues long. DNA of the CDR3: TGCGCCAGCAGCCAAGAGTCAGGATTGATGAACACTGAAGCTTTCTTT. Protein: CASSQESGLMNTEAFF.

The chain joins TRBV7-2 to TRBJ2-1; 9 positions match TRBD1. V was pared by 1 base and J by 13 bases, with 20 bases of the junction left unmatched. The CDR3 totals 18 residues. From germline, CDR1 is SGHTA and CDR2 FQGNSA. CDR3 protein: CASSLGATGTGIYETQFF. CDR3 DNA sequence: TGTGCCAGCAGCTTAGGGGCGACCGGGACAGGGATTTATGAGACCCAGTTCTTC.

The chain combines TRBV4-2 with TRBJ2-1; the D call may be TRBD1 or TRBD2 (6 bases each). The V end was cut by 5 bases, the J end by 9 bases, with 14 bases between. The CDR3 is made up of 13 amino acids. CDR1 and CDR2 (germline): LGHNA, YNFKEQ. The CDR3, as DNA: TGTGCCAGCAGCGCCATGGAGGGGGGTGAGCAGTTCTTC. As protein: CASSAMEGGEQFF.

Turning to this clonotype: This is likely a read error, given that the CDR3 carries no conserved phenylalanine or tryptophan at its end. The chain combines TRBV11-3 with TRBJ2-1, with 9 bases aligning to TRBD2. The V segment lost 5 bases and the J segment 9 bases; nucleotides outside the gene matches: 11. The CDR3 spans 15 residues. Germline assignment: CDR1 SGHNT and CDR2 YENEEA. The CDR3 loop is CASSRASGAVSEQFL. In nucleotides, the CDR3 is TGTGCCAGCAGCAGAGCTAGCGGGGCGGTCAGTGAGCAGTTCCTC.

This sequence joins TRBV20-1 and TRBJ2-7, with TRBD2 identical over 8 bases. This CDR3 region has 13 residues. Trimming at V came to 6 bases and at J to 5 bases, leaving 9 bases not matched to a gene. Germline CDR1 DFQATT, CDR2 SNEGSKA (reference sequence). The CDR3 bases are TGCAGTGCAGCGGGGGCCACGTCCAACGAGCAGTACTTC. Its translation is CSAAGATSNEQYF.

This clonotype came up a few times. The chain has TRBV20-1 and TRBJ1-1, with a weak D call TRBD1 (5 bases). V was shortened by 0 bases and J by 4 bases, with 12 bases between the two germline ends. This CDR3 region has 14 residues. Germline loops: CDR1 DFQATT, CDR2 SNEGSKA (reference sequence). In DNA form, the CDR3 reads TGCAGTGCTAGAGATCCCTCAGGGAGCACTGAAGCTTTCTTT. Its protein is CSARDPSGSTEAFF.

As concerns this clonotype: At one boundary the junction diverges from the germline segment, which might be a read error. The rearrangement joins TRBV6-6 to TRBJ2-7; D tentatively fits TRBD1 or TRBD2 (5 bases each). This CDR3 comprises 17 residues. CDR1 MNHNY and CDR2 SVGAGI come from the germline V gene (reference sequence). CDR3 amino acids: CASSHSSGGRSSYEQYF. The CDR3 bases are TGTGCCAGCAGTCACTCGAGTGGGGGAAGGAGCTCCTACGAGCAGTACTTC.

The chain joins TRBV14 to TRBJ1-2; 8 bases map to TRBD1. This CDR3 is 13 amino acids long. From germline, CDR1 is SGHDN and CDR2 FVKESK. The ends lost 6 bases at V and 4 bases at J; junction bases unmatched: 4. CDR3 amino acids: CASRRQGTYGYTF. DNA of the CDR3: TGTGCCAGCAGACGACAGGGGACCTATGGCTACACCTTC.

The chain links TRBV29-1 to TRBJ2-5, with D maybe TRBD2 (7 bases). The DNA end is a closer match to TRBJ2-7, so the J assignment may be wrong. The germline V gene encodes CDR1 SQVTM and CDR2 ANQGSEA. The CDR3 is 12 amino acids. Written as DNA, the CDR3 is TGCAGCGTGACACGGGGGGCTGCCGAGCAGTACTTC. This codes for CSVTRGAAEQYF.

J is TRBJ1-4 and V is TRBV5-1; D unresolved. Per germline, CDR1 SGHRS and CDR2 YFSETQ. The CDR3 spans 14 residues. Trimming stripped 4 bases from V and 1 base from J, with 8 bases between. The CDR3 nucleotides are TGCGCCAGCAGCAGCCTGGGAACTAATGAAAAACTGTTTTTT. It codes for CASSSLGTNEKLFF.

This clonotype was detected a few times. The chain employs TRBV29-1 and TRBJ2-1; D unresolved. This CDR3 spans 13 amino acids. V shed 6 bases and J shed 6 bases, with 15 bases lying between them. From germline, CDR1 is SQVTM and CDR2 ANQGSEA. The CDR3 region has the DNA TGCAGCGTCCACCTCGGCTGGGGCAATGAGCAGTTCTTC. This gives the protein CSVHLGWGNEQFF.

This chain joins TRBV13 and TRBJ2-1, with 14 nucleotides matching TRBD2. The CDR3 covers 17 residues. Germline-derived CDR1 and CDR2 are PRHDT and FYEKMQ (reference sequence). V lost 1 base to trimming and J lost 4 bases; unmatched junction nucleotides: 3. CDR3 loop: CASSLEGLAGVYNEQFF. CDR3 DNA sequence: TGTGCCAGCAGCTTAGAGGGACTAGCGGGAGTATACAATGAGCAGTTCTTC.

The chain has TRBV3-1 and TRBJ1-4, with D possibly being TRBD1 (6 bases). CDR1 is LGHDT and CDR2 is YNNKEL in the germline V gene (reference sequence). The CDR3 covers 15 residues. Trimming removed 2 bases at V and 0 bases at J, with 7 bases between. CDR3 in DNA: TGTGCCAGCAGCCAATCAGGGGCAACTAATGAAAAACTGTTTTTT. Protein: CASSQSGATNEKLFF.

This clonotype was counted between two and nine times. V gene TRBV4-1 combines with J gene TRBJ2-3; D not certain. The CDR3 is 15 residues long. The germline CDR1 and CDR2 sequences are MGHRA and YSYEKL. V was cut by 0 bases and J by 10 bases, with 17 bases left in between. The CDR3 sequence is CASSQDLVVKRAQYF. The CDR3 DNA follows: TGCGCCAGCAGCCAAGATTTAGTAGTCAAGAGAGCGCAGTATTTT.

The chain carries TRBV20-1 and TRBJ2-1; no clear D gene. The CDR3 extends over 13 amino acids. In germline, CDR1 is DFQATT, CDR2 SNEGSKA (reference sequence). V was cut by 0 bases and J by 2 bases, with 5 bases left in between. The chain's CDR3 is CSARERAYNEQFF. CDR3 in DNA: TGCAGTGCTAGAGAAAGAGCCTACAATGAGCAGTTCTTC.

The sample holds a few counts of this clonotype. The chain employs TRBV24-1 and TRBJ2-5, with D possibly TRBD2 on 5 matching bases. The CDR3 contains 16 residues. Trimming removed 3 bases at V and 5 bases at J, with 18 bases between. Germline V CDR1 and CDR2: KGHDR, SFDVKD. CDR3 DNA sequence: TGTGCCACCAGTGATATGGGAGACGGCATCGGTGAGACCCAGTACTTC. Amino acid sequence: CATSDMGDGIGETQYF.

The rearrangement links TRBV6-5 to TRBJ2-7; D gene unclear. Germline V CDR1 and CDR2: MNHEY, SVGAGI. V shed 7 bases and J shed 5 bases, with 24 bases lying between them. The CDR3 runs 16 residues. The CDR3 coding sequence is TGTGCCAGCAAACCGCCTCTCTGGGGTGGGGTGCACGAGCAGTACTTC. It yields the protein CASKPPLWGGVHEQYF.

The CDR3 reads CASSYDGYHEQYF. The CDR3 nucleotides are TGTGCCAGCAGTTATGACGGGTACCACGAGCAGTACTTC. The chain employs TRBV6-6 and TRBJ2-7, with D uncertain. In germline, CDR1 is MNHNY, CDR2 SVGAGI (reference sequence). The V gene lost 3 bases and the J gene lost 5 bases, with 11 bases spanning the gap. This CDR3 spans 13 amino acids.

This clonotype came up a few times. The chain joins TRBV20-1 to TRBJ1-2; perhaps TRBD1 as D (6 bases). The CDR3 length is 13 residues. The V gene's germline CDR1 is DFQATT and CDR2 SNEGSKA (reference sequence). With 3 bases removed from V and 3 bases from J, the gap between germline ends came to 11 bases. The CDR3 loop is CSASSRTDYGYTF. The CDR3 DNA reads TGCAGTGCTAGCTCGAGGACAGACTATGGCTACACCTTC.

This clonotype occurred a few times. The J gene is TRBJ2-3, the V gene TRBV10-2, with TRBD2 as a possible D gene (7 bases). This CDR3 is built from 16 residues. The germline V gene encodes CDR1 WSHSY and CDR2 SAAADI. The V end lost 6 bases, the J end lost 0 bases, and 16 bases lay between the germline ends. The chain's CDR3 is CASRPARGGSTDTQYF. In DNA form, the CDR3 reads TGCGCCAGCAGACCTGCGAGGGGGGGAAGCACAGATACGCAGTATTTT.

V and J are TRBV6-5 and TRBJ1-1; D not certain. There are 13 residues in the CDR3. Per germline, CDR1 MNHEY and CDR2 SVGAGI. The V and J ends lost 1 base and 4 bases respectively, with 7 bases between them. CDR3 loop: CASSYFRSTEAFF. The CDR3 DNA is TGTGCCAGCAGTTACTTCAGAAGCACTGAAGCTTTCTTT.

The chain combines TRBV13 with TRBJ2-1; a possible D gene is TRBD1 (6 bases). Near its end, the DNA agrees better with TRBJ2-7, so the J call may be wrong. The CDR3 is 16 residues long. CDR1 and CDR2 (germline): PRHDT, FYEKMQ (reference sequence). The CDR3 DNA reads as TGTGCCAGCAGCAACACAGGGTTAACTACATACAATGAGCAGTACTTC. This translates into CASSNTGLTTYNEQYF.

The CDR3 is CASRTQGRYGYTF. The CDR3 DNA reads as TGTGCCAGCAGGACCCAGGGACGCTATGGCTACACCTTC. The chain links TRBV6-5 to TRBJ1-2, with a possible D match to TRBD1 (5 bases). Germline V gene sequence: CDR1 MNHEY, CDR2 SVGAGI. The V and J ends lost 6 bases and 4 bases respectively, with 12 bases between them. The CDR3 runs to 13 residues.

This clonotype was observed once. The V gene is TRBV29-1, the J gene TRBJ1-3; possible D gene TRBD1, 5 bases. This CDR3 comprises 12 residues. Germline V CDR1 and CDR2: SQVTM, ANQGSEA. V gave up 7 bases and J gave up 4 bases, with 11 bases separating them. The CDR3 nucleotides are TGCAGCGCACGGGGGGAAGGAAACACCATATATTTT. Residues: CSARGEGNTIYF.

The rearrangement links TRBV20-1 to TRBJ1-2; D not resolved. The length of the CDR3 is 11 residues. Trimming removed 4 bases at V and 8 bases at J, with 11 bases between. Germline V gene sequence: CDR1 DFQATT, CDR2 SNEGSKA (reference sequence). The CDR3 DNA is TGCAGTGCTATCGGGCAGAGCGGCTACACCTTC. Amino acids: CSAIGQSGYTF.

Only a few counts were recorded for this clonotype. This chain connects TRBV20-1 to TRBJ2-7, with D maybe TRBD1 (8 bases). Trimming took off 3 bases at V and 4 bases at J, with 16 bases between the two ends. CDR3 length: 14 residues. Germline CDR1 and CDR2: DFQATT and SNEGSKA (reference sequence). In DNA, the CDR3 is TGCAGTGCTAGTGACGACAGGGGAGGGTACGAGCAGTACTTC. Its protein product is CSASDDRGGYEQYF.